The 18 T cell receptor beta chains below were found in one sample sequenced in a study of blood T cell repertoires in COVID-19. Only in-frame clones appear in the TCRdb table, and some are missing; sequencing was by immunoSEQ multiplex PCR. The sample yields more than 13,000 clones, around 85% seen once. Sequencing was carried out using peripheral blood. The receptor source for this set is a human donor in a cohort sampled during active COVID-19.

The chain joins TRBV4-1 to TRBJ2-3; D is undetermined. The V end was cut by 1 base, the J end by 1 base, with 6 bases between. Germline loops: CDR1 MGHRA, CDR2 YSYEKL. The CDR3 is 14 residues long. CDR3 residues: CASSQGPGTDTQYF. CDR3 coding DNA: TGCGCCAGCAGCCAAGGTCCAGGCACAGATACGCAGTATTTT.

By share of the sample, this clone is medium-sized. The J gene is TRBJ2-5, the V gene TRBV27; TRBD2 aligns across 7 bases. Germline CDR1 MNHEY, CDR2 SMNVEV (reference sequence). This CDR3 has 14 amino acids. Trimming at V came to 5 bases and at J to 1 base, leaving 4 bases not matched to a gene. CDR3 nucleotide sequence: TGTGCCAGCAGTCATGGACTAGTCCAAGAGACCCAGTACTTC. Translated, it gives CASSHGLVQETQYF.

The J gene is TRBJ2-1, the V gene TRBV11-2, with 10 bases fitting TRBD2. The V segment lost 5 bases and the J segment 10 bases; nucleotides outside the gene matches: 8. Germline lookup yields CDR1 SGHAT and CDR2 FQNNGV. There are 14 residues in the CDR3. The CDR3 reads CASSAPGLAPEQFF. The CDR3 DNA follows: TGTGCCAGCAGCGCTCCGGGACTAGCGCCAGAGCAGTTCTTC. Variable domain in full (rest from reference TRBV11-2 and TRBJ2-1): EAGVAQSPRYKIIEKRQSVAFWCNPISGHATLYWYQQILGQGPKLLIQFQNNGVVDDSQLPKDRFSAERLKGVDSTLKIQPAKLEDSAVYLCASSAPGLAPEQFFGPGTRLTVL.

The CDR3 sequence is CASSLPSQGVAEAFF. CDR3 DNA: TGTGCCAGCAGCTTACCGTCTCAGGGGGTCGCTGAAGCTTTCTTT. The chain is built from TRBV11-2 and TRBJ1-1; TRBD1 aligns across 7 bases. The CDR3 spans 15 residues. Germline CDR1 is SGHAT and CDR2 is FQNNGV. V shed 2 bases, J shed 6 bases, and the junction held 9 bases outside the gene matches.

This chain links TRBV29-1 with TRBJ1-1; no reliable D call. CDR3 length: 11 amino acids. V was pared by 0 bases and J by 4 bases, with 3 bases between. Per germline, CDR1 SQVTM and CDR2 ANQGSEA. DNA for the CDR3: TGCAGCGTTGAAGATCTCACTGAAGCTTTCTTT. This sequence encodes CSVEDLTEAFF.

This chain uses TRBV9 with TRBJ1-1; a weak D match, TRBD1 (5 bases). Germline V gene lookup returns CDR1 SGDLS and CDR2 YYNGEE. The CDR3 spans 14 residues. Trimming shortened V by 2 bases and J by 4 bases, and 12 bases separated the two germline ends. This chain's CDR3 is CASSVYQGSTEAFF. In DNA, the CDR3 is TGTGCCAGCAGCGTTTACCAGGGAAGCACTGAAGCTTTCTTT.

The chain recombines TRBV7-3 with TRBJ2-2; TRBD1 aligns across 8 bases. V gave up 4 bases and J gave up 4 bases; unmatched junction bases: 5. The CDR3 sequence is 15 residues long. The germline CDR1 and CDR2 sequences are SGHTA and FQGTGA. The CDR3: CASSSTGGPTGELFF. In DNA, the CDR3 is TGTGCCAGCAGCTCCACAGGGGGTCCCACCGGGGAGCTGTTTTTT. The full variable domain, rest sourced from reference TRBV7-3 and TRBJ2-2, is GAGVSQTPSNKVTEKGKYVELRCDPISGHTALYWYRQSLGQGPEFLIYFQGTGAADDSGLPNDRFFAVRPEGSVSTLKIQRTERGDSAVYLCASSSTGGPTGELFFGEGSRLTVL.

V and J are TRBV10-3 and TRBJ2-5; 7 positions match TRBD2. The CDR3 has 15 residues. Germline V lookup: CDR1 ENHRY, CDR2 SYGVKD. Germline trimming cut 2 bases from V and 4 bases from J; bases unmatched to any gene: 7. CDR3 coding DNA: TGTGCCATCAGTGAGGGATCCGGGAGGTCAGAGACCCAGTACTTC. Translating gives CAISEGSGRSETQYF.

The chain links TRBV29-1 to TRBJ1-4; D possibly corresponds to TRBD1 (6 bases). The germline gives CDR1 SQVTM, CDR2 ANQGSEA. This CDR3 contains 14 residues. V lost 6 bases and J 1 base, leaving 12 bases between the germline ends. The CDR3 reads CSVATGLTNEKLFF. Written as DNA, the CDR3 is TGCAGCGTGGCTACAGGGTTAACTAATGAAAAACTGTTTTTT.

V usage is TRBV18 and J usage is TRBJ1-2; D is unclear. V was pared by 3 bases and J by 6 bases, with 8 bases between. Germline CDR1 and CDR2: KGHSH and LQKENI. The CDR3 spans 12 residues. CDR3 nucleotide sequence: TGTGCCAGCTCACCTACAGACGATGGCTACACCTTC. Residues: CASSPTDDGYTF. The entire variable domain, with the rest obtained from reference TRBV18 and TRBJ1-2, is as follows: NAGVMQNPRHLVRRRGQEARLRCSPMKGHSHVYWYRQLPEEGLKFMVYLQKENIIDESGMPKERFSAEFPKEGPSILRIQQVVRGDSAAYFCASSPTDDGYTFGSGTRLTVV.

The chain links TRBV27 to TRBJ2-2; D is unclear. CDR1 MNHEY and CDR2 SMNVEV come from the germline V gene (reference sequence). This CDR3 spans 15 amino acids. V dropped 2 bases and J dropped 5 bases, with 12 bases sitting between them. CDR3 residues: CASSLRLDRTGELFF. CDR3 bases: TGTGCCAGCAGTTTAAGGCTAGATAGGACCGGGGAGCTGTTTTTT.

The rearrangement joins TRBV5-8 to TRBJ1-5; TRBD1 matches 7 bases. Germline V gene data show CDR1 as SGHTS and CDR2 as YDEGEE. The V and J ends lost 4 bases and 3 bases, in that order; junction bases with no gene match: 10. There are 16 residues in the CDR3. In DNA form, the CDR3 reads TGTGCCAGCAGCCCTAGACCAGACAGGGTCAATCAGCCCCAGCATTTT. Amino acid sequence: CASSPRPDRVNQPQHF.

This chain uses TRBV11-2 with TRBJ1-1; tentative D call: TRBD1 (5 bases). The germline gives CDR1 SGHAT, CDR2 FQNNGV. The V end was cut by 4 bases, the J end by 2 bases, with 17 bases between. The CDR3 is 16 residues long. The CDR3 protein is CASSSNEDNFNTEAFF. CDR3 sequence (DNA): TGTGCCAGCAGCTCTAACGAGGACAACTTTAACACTGAAGCTTTCTTT.

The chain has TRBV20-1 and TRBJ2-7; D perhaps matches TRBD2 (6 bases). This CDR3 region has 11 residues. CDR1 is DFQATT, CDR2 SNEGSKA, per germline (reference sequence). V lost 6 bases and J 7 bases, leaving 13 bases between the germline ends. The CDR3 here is CSARQGGEQYF. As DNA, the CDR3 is TGCAGTGCAAGGCAAGGAGGGGAGCAGTACTTC.

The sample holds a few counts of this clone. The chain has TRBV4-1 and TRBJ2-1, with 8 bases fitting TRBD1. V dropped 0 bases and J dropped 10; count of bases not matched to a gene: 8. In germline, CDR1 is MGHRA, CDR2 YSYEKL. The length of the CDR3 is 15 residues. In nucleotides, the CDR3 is TGCGCCAGCAGCCAAGATCGGCAGGGGGCATGGGAGCAGTTCTTC. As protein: CASSQDRQGAWEQFF.

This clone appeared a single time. The CDR3 DNA follows: TGCAGCGTTGGGGGACAGGGGACTAACTATGGCTACACCTTC. This encodes CSVGGQGTNYGYTF. This chain joins TRBV29-1 and TRBJ1-2; 10 positions match TRBD1. V trimming: 4 bases; J trimming: 0 bases; junction bases outside the gene matches: 2. CDR3 size: 14 residues. Germline values: CDR1 SQVTM, CDR2 ANQGSEA.

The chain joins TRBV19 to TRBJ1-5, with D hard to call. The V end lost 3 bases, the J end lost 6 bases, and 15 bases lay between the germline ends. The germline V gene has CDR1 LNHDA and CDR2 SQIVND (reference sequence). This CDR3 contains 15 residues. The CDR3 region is CASSISGVRSQPQHF. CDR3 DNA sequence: TGTGCCAGTAGTATTTCCGGGGTGAGGAGTCAGCCCCAGCATTTT.

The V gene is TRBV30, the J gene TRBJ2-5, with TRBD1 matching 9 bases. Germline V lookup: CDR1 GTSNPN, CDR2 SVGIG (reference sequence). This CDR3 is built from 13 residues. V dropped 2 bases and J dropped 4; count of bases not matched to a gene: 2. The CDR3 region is CAWSQTGGETQYF. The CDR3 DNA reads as TGTGCCTGGAGTCAGACAGGGGGAGAGACCCAGTACTTC.